This T cell receptor beta chain was sequenced for a study of blood T cell repertoires in COVID-19. Overall study: Sources were T cells, B-cell-depleted T cells, or PBMCs; the material itself was cDNA or gDNA.

CDR1 and CDR2 from the germline V gene are KGHDR and SFDVKD. CDR3 length: 15 amino acids. V dropped 3 bases and J dropped 4; count of bases not matched to a gene: 2. Authors' processing steps: Amplification from reference gene primers served as the basis for estimated nucleated cell counts. Measured with immunoSEQ multiplex PCR; TCRdb has only the in-frame clones, and not every one. That table furnishes V, J and clone size, whereas the DNA furnished D and trimming. This table has about 260,000 clones, over 80% appearing once. The clonotype comes from a middle-aged woman with acute or convalescent COVID-19. Input material: peripheral blood. The V call is TRBV24-1, the J call TRBJ2-3, with 11 bases lining up with TRBD1. CDR3 protein: CATSDVGQGADTQYF. CDR3 in DNA: TGTGCCACCAGTGATGTGGGACAGGGGGCAGATACGCAGTATTTT.